This T cell receptor beta chain was documented in a study of neurological immune-mediated disorders. Study-level findings and limits: Across subjects, expanded clones had no CDR3 amino acid sequences in common, pointing to private repertoires in all groups.

The cDNA came from 5'RACE, which used 10-nucleotide random UMIs. One entry per CDR3 protein results from TCRdb running MiXCR on the 5' RACE reads. The data show roughly 65,000 distinct CDR3 sequences, more than 4.5% seen once. In its sample, this clonotype was seen many times. The antigen remains undetermined. Germline CDR1 SGHVS, CDR2 FQNEAQ. Trimming took 5 bases from V and 9 from J, leaving 17 bases between them. The CDR3 has 15 residues. The rearrangement joins TRBV7-8 to TRBJ1-6; the D gene is possibly TRBD1 (6 bases). The TCR originated in a human donor with multiple sclerosis. The donor label of this sample is uncertain. Specimen: PBMCs. The CDR3 loop is CASSPYREAASPLHF. CDR3 in DNA: TGTGCCAGCAGCCCTTACAGGGAAGCTGCTTCACCCCTCCACTTT.